This T cell receptor (beta chain) originates from a study of read filtering for tumor transcriptome and immune sequencing. About the research overall: Among patients, some 17 were male and more than 13 female, aged about 47 to 85 (mean approximately 60). After DNase treatment, RNA was made into whole-transcriptome libraries. TCR-mapped reads were about 3.5 to 10.27 million with IR-seq versus about 85 to 1273 with RNA-seq.

This clonotype was seen repeatedly, ten times or more. Its target is not known. Study-wide results and caveats: In IR-seq, single-read clonotypes were around 85% of clonotypes but around 3.5% of reads.

The library was built from 400 ng RNA with molecular barcoded adaptors for alpha/delta and beta/gamma chains. TCRdb processed the reads anew with MiXCR; each CDR3 protein has one entry. The repertoire holds tens of thousands of distinct CDR3 sequences, with approximately 15% as singletons. Sequencing was carried out using a population of CD138-negative cells sorted from bone marrow. The TCR sequence derives from a donor at least 40 years old with multiple myeloma.

The CDR3 DNA is TGTGCCAGCAGCCGGAGGGAAAGCGGCGGGACTAGCACAGATACGCAGTATTTT. It specifies CASSRRESGGTSTDTQYF. The genes are TRBV4-2 and TRBJ2-3; D might be TRBD2 (6 bases). Germline V gene lookup returns CDR1 LGHNA and CDR2 YNFKEQ. The CDR3 totals 18 residues. Deletions cut 4 bases from V and 0 bases from J, with 20 bases between.